This TCR beta chain was sequenced during a study of shared clonotypes between healthy human individuals. Sequencing used immunoSEQ multiplex PCR; TCRdb keeps in-frame clones, though not all of them. The sample has about 1.5 million clones; about 96% are singletons. This clonotype originated in a man aged 30-40 years in good health. The sample consisted of naive CD4+ T cells sorted from blood. Subset noted: CD45RA+ positively selected.

DNA of the CDR3: TGTGCCAGCAGCTTAGGGACAGGTGGTACGCAGTATTTT. It codes for CASSLGTGGTQYF. This chain connects TRBV7-8 to TRBJ2-3, with TRBD1 matching 7 bases. The CDR3 extends over 13 amino acids. With V trimmed by 1 base and J by 8 bases, 3 bases remained unmatched. Germline assignment: CDR1 SGHVS and CDR2 FQNEAQ. The variable domain in full, with the rest retrieved from reference TRBV7-8 and TRBJ2-3, is GAGVSQSPRYKVAKRGQDVALRCDPISGHVSLFWYQQALGQGPEFLTYFQNEAQLDKSGLPSDRFFAERPEGSVSTLKIQRTQQEDSAVYLCASSLGTGGTQYFGPGTRLTVL.